Below are 22 T cell receptor beta chains sequenced from a single sample in a study of early T cells in non-severe SARS-CoV-2 infection. One entry per CDR3 protein, called by TCRdb with MiXCR from the 5' RACE reads. This table holds just under 65,000 distinct CDR3 sequences, roughly 8.2% found once. The sequenced sample was whole blood, obtained at baseline. The receptors derive from an adult who was a healthcare worker with PCR-confirmed SARS-CoV-2 infection or an uninfected control (not recorded which).

A single count supports this clonotype. This chain joins TRBV29-1 and TRBJ1-2, with unresolved D. The CDR3 totals 11 residues. V dropped 4 bases and J dropped 11 bases, with 14 bases sitting between them. Germline V gives CDR1 SQVTM, CDR2 ANQGSEA. The CDR3 reads CSVVYLGFYTF. The CDR3 region has the DNA TGCAGCGTTGTTTACCTGGGTTTTTACACCTTC.

This clonotype showed up many times. One end of the junction does not line up with germline, which may come from a read error. The chain employs TRBV29-1 and TRBJ1-2; D unresolved. CDR1 and CDR2 (germline): SQVTM, ANQGSEA. The CDR3 runs to 13 residues. CDR3 bases: TGCAGCGTCGAAGATGGATCTAACTATGGCTACACCTTC. This translates into CSVEDGSNYGYTF.

The rearrangement joins TRBV9 to TRBJ2-5, with D perhaps TRBD1 (6 bases). The CDR3 consists of 13 residues. Germline values: CDR1 SGDLS, CDR2 YYNGEE. The ends were cut back, 1 base at V and 4 bases at J, with 8 bases in the middle. The CDR3 reads CASSVSRGETQYF. DNA of the CDR3: TGTGCCAGCAGCGTAAGCAGGGGAGAGACCCAGTACTTC.

The V call is TRBV29-1, the J call TRBJ2-1; 10 bases map to TRBD2. CDR1 and CDR2 (germline): SQVTM, ANQGSEA. The V segment lost 4 bases and the J segment 8 bases; nucleotides outside the gene matches: 8. CDR3 size: 14 residues. The CDR3 loop is CSVGWTSGAYEQFF. Here the CDR3 DNA reads TGCAGCGTTGGATGGACTAGCGGAGCGTATGAGCAGTTCTTC.

The chain recombines TRBV12-3 or TRBV12-4 with TRBJ2-4; TRBD1 aligns across 11 bases. The CDR3 contains 16 residues. The J segment lost 7 bases and the V segment lost 3 bases, leaving 8 bases of the junction unmatched. CDR3: CASSLVGQGAVNIQYF. Here the CDR3 DNA reads TGTGCCAGCAGTTTGGTTGGACAGGGGGCGGTCAACATTCAGTACTTC.

This clonotype was counted only a few times. The gene calls are TRBV7-2 and TRBJ1-1, with D unclear. CDR1 SGHTA and CDR2 FQGNSA come from the germline V gene. This CDR3 is built from 13 residues. Trimming stripped 3 bases from V and 1 base from J, with 6 bases between. The DNA for the CDR3 is TGTGCCAGCAGCTTTAAAGGGAACACTGAAGCTTTCTTT. Translation gives CASSFKGNTEAFF.

In its sample, this clonotype was seen many times. This rearrangement joins TRBV11-2 to TRBJ2-3, with 9 nucleotides matching TRBD2. Germline V gives CDR1 SGHAT, CDR2 FQNNGV. V trimming: 5 bases; J trimming: 2 bases; junction bases outside the gene matches: 17. CDR3 length: 19 residues. The CDR3 spells CASSTHGGTGLALTDTQYF. CDR3 coding DNA: TGTGCCAGCAGCACCCACGGGGGAACGGGACTAGCCCTCACAGATACGCAGTATTTT.

This clonotype was seen more than once but under ten times. The rearrangement uses TRBV5-1 and TRBJ2-2, with 11 bases lining up with TRBD1. The CDR3 loop spans 20 amino acids. Germline CDR1 reads SGHRS; CDR2 reads YFSETQ. The trim removed 4 bases at V and 0 bases at J, leaving 14 bases unmatched. CDR3 bases: TGCGCCAGCAGCCATAGTCCCGGGACAGGGGGATACGCGAACACCGGGGAGCTGTTTTTT. Encoded protein: CASSHSPGTGGYANTGELFF. The entire variable domain, with the rest obtained from reference TRBV5-1 and TRBJ2-2, is as follows: KAGVTQTPRYLIKTRGQQVTLSCSPISGHRSVSWYQQTPGQGLQFLFEYFSETQRNKGNFPGRFSGRQFSNSRSEMNVSTLELGDSALYLCASSHSPGTGGYANTGELFFGEGSRLTVL.

This clonotype was found many times. This rearrangement joins TRBV6-6 to TRBJ1-1, with 9 bases matching TRBD1. Trimming at V came to 2 bases and at J to 5 bases, leaving 9 bases not matched to a gene. This CDR3 has 16 amino acids. Germline values: CDR1 MNHNY, CDR2 SVGAGI (reference sequence). The CDR3 DNA reads TGTGCCAGCAGTTACCCGACAGGGGGGACAGTTACTGAAGCTTTCTTT. It encodes CASSYPTGGTVTEAFF.

This clonotype was detected ten times or more. V is TRBV29-1 and J is TRBJ2-6; tentatively, D is TRBD1 or TRBD2 (6 bases each). Trimming took 8 bases from V and 4 from J, leaving 21 bases between them. The CDR3 length is 16 residues. Per germline, CDR1 SQVTM and CDR2 ANQGSEA. Here the CDR3 DNA reads TGCAGCCCCCGGCACAGGGAGGTATCCGGGGCCAACGTCCTGACTTTC. It specifies CSPRHREVSGANVLTF.

This clonotype was detected ten times or more. The genes are TRBV20-1 and TRBJ1-2; D is unresolved. Germline V gene data show CDR1 as DFQATT and CDR2 as SNEGSKA (reference sequence). This CDR3 is 13 amino acids long. Trimming took off 6 bases at V and 8 bases at J, with 19 bases between the two ends. CDR3 sequence reads: CSALRPQVVGYTF. The CDR3 DNA reads as TGCAGTGCCCTTCGGCCGCAGGTCGTGGGCTACACCTTC.

This clonotype was seen repeatedly, ten times or more. The chain has TRBV12-3 or TRBV12-4 and TRBJ2-6, with TRBD1 identical over 9 bases. CDR3 size: 18 residues. The V segment lost 0 bases and the J segment 0 bases; nucleotides outside the gene matches: 3. CDR3 DNA sequence: TGTGCCAGCAGTTTAGCGGGACAGGGATCCTCTGGGGCCAACGTCCTGACTTTC. This gives the protein CASSLAGQGSSGANVLTF.

This clonotype was seen ten or more times. The J gene is TRBJ2-3, the V gene TRBV12-3 or TRBV12-4; 9 bases map to TRBD1. The CDR3 loop spans 14 amino acids. V shed 6 bases and J 4 bases; nucleotides not matched to a gene: 5. The CDR3 loop is CASRGDRAPDTQYF. CDR3 coding DNA: TGTGCCAGCAGGGGGGACAGGGCTCCAGATACGCAGTATTTT.

This clonotype was picked up a small number of times. The V gene is TRBV12-3 or TRBV12-4, the J gene TRBJ2-7; 12 positions match TRBD2. This CDR3 comprises 14 residues. The ends lost 5 bases at V and 5 bases at J; junction bases unmatched: 4. In nucleotides, the CDR3 is TGTGCCAGCAGTCGGACTAGCGGGGCGAACGAGCAGTACTTC. It encodes CASSRTSGANEQYF.

Ten or more counts support this clonotype. The J gene is TRBJ2-5, the V gene TRBV27; D call uncertain. Trimming removed 5 bases at V and 5 bases at J, with 18 bases between. The CDR3 spans 15 residues. Germline V gives CDR1 MNHEY, CDR2 SMNVEV (reference sequence). CDR3 sequence (DNA): TGTGCCAGCAGTAGCAGAGCCCCTCACGGGGAGACCCAGTACTTC. This gives the protein CASSSRAPHGETQYF.

This clonotype was detected only a few times. The V call is TRBV12-3 or TRBV12-4, the J call TRBJ2-3, with 14 bases that match TRBD2. J was trimmed by 4 bases and V by 4 bases; bases with no gene match: 22. The CDR3 runs to 22 residues. CDR3: CASSSPYTGTSGSWTVADTQYF. The CDR3 bases are TGTGCCAGCAGTTCCCCCTACACGGGGACTAGCGGGAGTTGGACAGTCGCAGATACGCAGTATTTT.

The table lists this clonotype with many counts. V gene TRBV20-1 combines with J gene TRBJ2-7; D remains ambiguous. Per the germline V gene, CDR1 is DFQATT and CDR2 is SNEGSKA (reference sequence). The CDR3 has 12 amino acids. Trimming removed 3 bases from V and 5 bases from J, with 11 bases in between. The chain's CDR3 is CSASSTLDEQYF. The CDR3 coding sequence is TGCAGTGCTAGTTCTACGCTCGACGAGCAGTACTTC.

In this sample, this clonotype turned up a few times. V usage is TRBV20-1 and J usage is TRBJ2-7, with 9 bases identical to TRBD1. From germline, CDR1 is DFQATT and CDR2 SNEGSKA (reference sequence). The CDR3 totals 15 residues. V shed 2 bases and J 7 bases; nucleotides not matched to a gene: 12. The CDR3 bases are TGCAGTGCTAGAACGCGCGGGACAGGGTTGCGAGAGCAGTACTTC. Protein: CSARTRGTGLREQYF.

This clonotype occurred a few times. This chain uses TRBV7-9 with TRBJ2-5, with TRBD1 matching 12 bases. The CDR3 is 15 amino acids. The junction had 3 bases not matched to a gene; V was cut back by 0 bases and J by 7 bases. Germline loops: CDR1 SEHNR, CDR2 FQNEAQ (reference sequence). The CDR3 loop is CASSLAGQGAPTQYF. In DNA, the CDR3 is TGTGCCAGCAGCTTAGCGGGACAGGGGGCGCCGACCCAGTACTTC.

Remarks on this clonotype: At one end the junction does not follow the germline gene, possibly because of a read error. The rearrangement joins TRBV7-7 to TRBJ2-1; a possible D gene is TRBD2 (6 bases). This CDR3 region has 16 residues. In germline, CDR1 is SSHAT, CDR2 FNYEAQ (reference sequence). CDR3 amino acids: CASSLVGGTSYNEQFF. The CDR3 DNA reads TGTGCTAGCAGCTTAGTTGGCGGGACCTCCTACAATGAGCAGTTCTTC.

This clonotype was recorded at least ten times. V usage is TRBV10-2 and J usage is TRBJ2-1; the match to TRBD2 covers 9 bases. J was trimmed by 4 bases and V by 9 bases; bases with no gene match: 7. The CDR3 extends over 14 amino acids. Germline CDR1 and CDR2: WSHSY and SAAADI. CDR3 in amino acids: CASGPAGGYNEQFF. CDR3 bases: TGCGCCAGTGGTCCCGCGGGAGGGTACAATGAGCAGTTCTTC.

This clonotype was counted ten times or more. This chain links TRBV10-3 with TRBJ1-5, with 8 bases matching TRBD1. After removal of 10 bases from V and 0 bases from J, the junction contained 8 bases not matched to a gene. This CDR3 contains 15 residues. Per the germline V gene, CDR1 is ENHRY and CDR2 is SYGVKD. CDR3 loop: CATQDREYSNQPQHF. The DNA for the CDR3 is TGTGCCACCCAGGACAGGGAATATAGCAATCAGCCCCAGCATTTT.